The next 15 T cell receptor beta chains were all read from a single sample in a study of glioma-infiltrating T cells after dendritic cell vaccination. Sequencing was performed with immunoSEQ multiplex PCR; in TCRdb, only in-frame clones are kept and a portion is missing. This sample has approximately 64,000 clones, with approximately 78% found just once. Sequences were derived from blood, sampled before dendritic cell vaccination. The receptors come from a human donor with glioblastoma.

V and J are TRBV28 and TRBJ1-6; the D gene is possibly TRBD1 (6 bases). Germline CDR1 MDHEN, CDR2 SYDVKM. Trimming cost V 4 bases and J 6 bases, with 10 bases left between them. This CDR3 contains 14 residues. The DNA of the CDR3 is TGTGCCAGCAGTTGGGGGCGCGGTAATTCACCCCTCCACTTT. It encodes CASSWGRGNSPLHF.

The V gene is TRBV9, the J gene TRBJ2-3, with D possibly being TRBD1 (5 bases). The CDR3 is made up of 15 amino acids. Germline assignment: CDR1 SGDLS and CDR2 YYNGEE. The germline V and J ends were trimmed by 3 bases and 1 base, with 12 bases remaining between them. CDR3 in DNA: TGTGCCAGCAGCGGGGGCGGCATAGGCACAGATACGCAGTATTTT. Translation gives CASSGGGIGTDTQYF.

The CDR3 sequence is CASSPKVGGDSYEQYF. The DNA for the CDR3 is TGTGCCAGCAGCCCCAAGGTCGGGGGGGACTCCTACGAGCAGTACTTC. The rearrangement uses TRBV5-4 and TRBJ2-5, with 8 bases matching TRBD2. With the DNA end fitting TRBJ2-7 better, the J assignment may be wrong. The CDR3 has 16 amino acids. Looked up from germline, CDR1 is SGHNT and CDR2 is YYREEE (reference sequence).

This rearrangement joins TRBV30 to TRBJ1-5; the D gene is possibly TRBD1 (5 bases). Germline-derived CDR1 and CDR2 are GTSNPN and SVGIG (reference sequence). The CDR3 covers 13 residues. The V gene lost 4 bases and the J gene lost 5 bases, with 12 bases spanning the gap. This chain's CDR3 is CAWTQGGDQPQHF. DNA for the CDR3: TGTGCCTGGACCCAGGGAGGCGATCAGCCCCAGCATTTT. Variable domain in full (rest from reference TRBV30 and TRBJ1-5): SQTIHQWPATLVQPVGSPLSLECTVEGTSNPNLYWYRQAAGRGLQLLFYSVGIGQISSEVPQNLSASRPQDRQFILSSKKLLLSDSGFYLCAWTQGGDQPQHFGDGTRLSIL.

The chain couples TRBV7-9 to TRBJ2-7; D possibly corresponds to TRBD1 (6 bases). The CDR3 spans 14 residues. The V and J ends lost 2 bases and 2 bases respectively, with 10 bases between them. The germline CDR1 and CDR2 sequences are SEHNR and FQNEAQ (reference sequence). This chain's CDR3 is CASSLQQGAYEQYF. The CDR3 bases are TGTGCCAGCAGCTTACAACAGGGCGCCTACGAGCAGTACTTC.

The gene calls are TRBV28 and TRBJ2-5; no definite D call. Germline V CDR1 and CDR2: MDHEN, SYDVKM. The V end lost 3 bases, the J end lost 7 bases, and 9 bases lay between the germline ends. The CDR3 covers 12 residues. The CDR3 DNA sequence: TGTGCCAGCAGTTTTCCCAGTCGGACCCAGTACTTC. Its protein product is CASSFPSRTQYF.

CDR3 bases: TGCGCCAGCAGCTCGGGACTAGACCGGGAGACCCAGTACTTC. It translates to CASSSGLDRETQYF. The J gene is TRBJ2-5, the V gene TRBV5-1, with 8 bases lining up with TRBD2. Germline V gives CDR1 SGHRS, CDR2 YFSETQ. This CDR3 contains 14 residues. V lost 3 bases, J lost 5 bases, and 6 bases stayed unmatched.

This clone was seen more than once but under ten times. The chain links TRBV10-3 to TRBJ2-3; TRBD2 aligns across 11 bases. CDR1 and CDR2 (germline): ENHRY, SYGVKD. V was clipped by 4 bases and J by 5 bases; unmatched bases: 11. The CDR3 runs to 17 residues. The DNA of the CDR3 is TGTGCCATCAGTGGTAGCGGGGGGGCCGGCAGGGGAGATACGCAGTATTTT. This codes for CAISGSGGAGRGDTQYF.

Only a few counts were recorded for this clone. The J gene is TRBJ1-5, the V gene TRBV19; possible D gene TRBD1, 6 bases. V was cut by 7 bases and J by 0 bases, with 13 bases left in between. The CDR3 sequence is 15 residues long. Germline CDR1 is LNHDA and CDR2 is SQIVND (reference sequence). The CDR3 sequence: CASTGRGYSNQPQHF. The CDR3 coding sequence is TGTGCCAGTACCGGTAGGGGGTATAGCAATCAGCCCCAGCATTTT.

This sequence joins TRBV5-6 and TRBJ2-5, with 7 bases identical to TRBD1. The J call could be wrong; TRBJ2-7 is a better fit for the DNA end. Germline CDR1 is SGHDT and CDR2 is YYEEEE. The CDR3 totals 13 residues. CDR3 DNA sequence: TGTGCCAGCAGCAGGGGACAGCCCTACGAGCAGTACTTC. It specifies CASSRGQPYEQYF.

The CDR3 nucleotides are TGTGCCAGTTCTACTCGTCAAAGCTCCTATAATTCACCCCTCCACTTT. It is translated as CASSTRQSSYNSPLHF. V is TRBV2 and J is TRBJ1-6; D is unclear. Germline-derived CDR1 and CDR2 are SNHLY and FYNNEI. V dropped 9 bases and J dropped 0 bases, with 15 bases sitting between them. The CDR3 sequence is 16 residues long. The whole variable domain, remainder taken from reference TRBV2 and TRBJ1-6, is EPEVTQTPSHQVTQMGQEVILRCVPISNHLYFYWYRQILGQKVEFLVSFYNNEISEKSEIFDDQFSVERPDGSNFTLKIRSTKLEDSAMYFCASSTRQSSYNSPLHFGNGTRLTVT.

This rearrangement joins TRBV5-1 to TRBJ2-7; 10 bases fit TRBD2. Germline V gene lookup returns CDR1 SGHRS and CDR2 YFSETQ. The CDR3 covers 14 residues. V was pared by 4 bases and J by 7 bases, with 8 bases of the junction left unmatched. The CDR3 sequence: CASSPSGGAWEQYF. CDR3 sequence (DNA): TGCGCCAGCAGCCCCAGCGGGGGGGCCTGGGAGCAGTACTTC.

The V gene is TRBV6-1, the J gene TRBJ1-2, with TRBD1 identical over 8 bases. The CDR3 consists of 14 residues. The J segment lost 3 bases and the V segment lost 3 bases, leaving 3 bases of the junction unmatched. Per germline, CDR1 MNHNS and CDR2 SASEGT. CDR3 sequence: CASSEVDRDYGYTF. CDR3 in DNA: TGTGCCAGCAGTGAGGTGGACAGGGACTATGGCTACACCTTC.

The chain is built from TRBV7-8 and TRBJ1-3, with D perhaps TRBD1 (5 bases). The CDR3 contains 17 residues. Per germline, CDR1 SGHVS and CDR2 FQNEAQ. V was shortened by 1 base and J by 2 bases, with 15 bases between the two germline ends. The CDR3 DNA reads TGTGCCAGCAGCTTAGAACTAAGACAGTTAGCTGGAAACACCATATATTTT. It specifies CASSLELRQLAGNTIYF.

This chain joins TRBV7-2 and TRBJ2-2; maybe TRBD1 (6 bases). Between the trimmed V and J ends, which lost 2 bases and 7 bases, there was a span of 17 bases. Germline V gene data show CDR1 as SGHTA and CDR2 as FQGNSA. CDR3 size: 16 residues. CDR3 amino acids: CASSLYSGRGIGELFF. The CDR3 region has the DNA TGTGCCAGCAGCTTATATTCTGGCAGGGGTATCGGGGAGCTGTTTTTT.